This T cell receptor beta chain is from a study of shared clonotypes between healthy human individuals. As for the study in general: A couple of women and three men aged 18 to 49 served as donors.

It was at deep level that the assay was run. Assay: immunoSEQ multiplex PCR; the TCRdb copy retains only in-frame clones and omits some. The sample lists about 460,000 clones; around 77% were seen once. Donors, without exception, were Caucasian adults residing in Nashville, Tennessee. The CDR3 is 11 amino acids. Germline V CDR1 and CDR2: DFQATT, SNEGSKA (reference sequence). The V and J ends lost 6 bases and 10 bases respectively, with 15 bases between them. This chain links TRBV20-1 with TRBJ1-1; D possibly corresponds to TRBD1 (6 bases). This sequence was found in a woman in her thirties or forties in good health. Some clones in this sample may be carry-over from other donors' samples. Sample: PBMCs. CDR3 nucleotides: TGCAGTGCCAGTGGGGGCCGGGTAGCTTTCTTT. Its protein is CSASGGRVAFF.